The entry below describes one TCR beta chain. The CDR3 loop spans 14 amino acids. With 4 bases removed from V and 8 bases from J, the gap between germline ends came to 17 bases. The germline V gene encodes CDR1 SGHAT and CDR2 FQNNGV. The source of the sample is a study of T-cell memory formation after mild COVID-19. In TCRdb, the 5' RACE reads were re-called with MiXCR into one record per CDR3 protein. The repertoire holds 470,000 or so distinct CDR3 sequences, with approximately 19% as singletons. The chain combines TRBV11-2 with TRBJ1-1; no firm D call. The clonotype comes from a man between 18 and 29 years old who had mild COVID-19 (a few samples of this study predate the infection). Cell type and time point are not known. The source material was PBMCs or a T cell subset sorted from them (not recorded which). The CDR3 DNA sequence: TGTGCCAGCAGCTCCACCGGGCCGCAGGCCGAAGCTTTCTTT. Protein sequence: CASSSTGPQAEAFF.